Each of the 30 T cell receptor beta chains below was sequenced from the same sample in a study of blood T cell repertoires in COVID-19. Method: immunoSEQ multiplex PCR; TCRdb's copy keeps in-frame clones and lacks some. This sample has a few hundred thousand clones, with 88% found just once. Sequences were obtained from peripheral blood. These receptors all stem from a woman in her thirties who had recovered from COVID-19.

This clone was found once. V and J are TRBV11-2 and TRBJ1-4; the D gene is possibly TRBD1 (5 bases). The germline V and J ends were trimmed by 5 bases and 10 bases, with 14 bases remaining between them. The CDR3 runs to 13 residues. The germline V gene has CDR1 SGHAT and CDR2 FQNNGV. CDR3: CASSDPGFRKLFF. In nucleotides, the CDR3 is TGTGCCAGCAGCGATCCAGGGTTCAGAAAACTGTTTTTT. Supplemented by reference TRBV11-2 and TRBJ1-4, the full variable domain reads EAGVAQSPRYKIIEKRQSVAFWCNPISGHATLYWYQQILGQGPKLLIQFQNNGVVDDSQLPKDRFSAERLKGVDSTLKIQPAKLEDSAVYLCASSDPGFRKLFFGSGTQLSVL.

As concerns this clone: Compared with germline, one end of the junction differs, possibly owing to a read error. The CDR3 DNA is TGTGCCAGCTGTTCATACCAGGGCTCCCACGAGCAGTACTTC. Amino acids: CASCSYQGSHEQYF. The chain has TRBV6-1 and TRBJ2-7; perhaps TRBD1 as D (5 bases). CDR1 and CDR2 from the germline V gene are MNHNS and SASEGT. The CDR3 length is 14 residues.

The chain carries TRBV10-3 and TRBJ1-3, with TRBD1 matching 8 bases. Per the germline V gene, CDR1 is ENHRY and CDR2 is SYGVKD. The V and J ends lost 5 bases and 7 bases, in that order; junction bases with no gene match: 4. This CDR3 spans 13 amino acids. The CDR3 loop is CAISPGQVNTIYF. The DNA of the CDR3 is TGTGCCATCAGTCCGGGACAGGTGAACACCATATATTTT.

The chain carries TRBV13 and TRBJ1-2; 7 bases map to TRBD1. Germline CDR1 reads PRHDT; CDR2 reads FYEKMQ (reference sequence). The V gene end was trimmed by 10 bases and the J gene end by 4 bases; junction bases not matched to a gene: 15. This CDR3 has 15 amino acids. This CDR3 is CATKPRDSKFYGYTF. CDR3 nucleotides: TGTGCCACAAAACCGCGGGACAGCAAATTCTATGGCTACACCTTC.

The chain recombines TRBV3-1 (or the pseudogene TRBV3-2) with TRBJ1-1; no firm D call. Trimming stripped 2 bases from V and 2 bases from J, with 3 bases between. CDR1 is LGHDT, CDR2 YNNKEL, per germline (reference sequence). The CDR3 has 12 residues. CDR3 in amino acids: CASSQSNTEAFF. The CDR3 DNA reads TGTGCCAGCAGCCAATCTAACACTGAAGCTTTCTTT.

The V and J genes are TRBV12-5 and TRBJ2-5; tentatively, D is TRBD1 (6 bases). The germline CDR1 and CDR2 sequences are LGHNT and FRNRAP. Trimming took 5 bases from V and 5 from J, leaving 12 bases between them. The CDR3 runs 13 residues. The CDR3 coding sequence is TGTGCTAGTGGTCAGGGGATGGGCGAGACCCAGTACTTC. Protein product: CASGQGMGETQYF. The whole variable domain, filled in from reference TRBV12-5 and TRBJ2-5, reads DARVTQTPRHKVTEMGQEVTMRCQPILGHNTVFWYRQTMMQGLELLAYFRNRAPLDDSGMPKDRFSAEMPDATLATLKIQPSEPRDSAVYFCASGQGMGETQYFGPGTRLLVL.

The rearrangement uses TRBV7-2 and TRBJ2-7; maybe TRBD1 (5 bases). Deletions cut 2 bases from V and 7 bases from J, with 12 bases between. Germline V gene data show CDR1 as SGHTA and CDR2 as FQGNSA. The length of the CDR3 is 13 residues. This chain's CDR3 is CASSLLKQGEQYF. In DNA, the CDR3 is TGTGCCAGCAGCTTATTAAAGCAGGGTGAGCAGTACTTC.

V usage is TRBV11-1 and J usage is TRBJ2-1, with a weak D call TRBD2 (6 bases). The ends were cut back, 6 bases at V and 3 bases at J, with 9 bases in the middle. Germline V gene lookup returns CDR1 SGHAT and CDR2 FQDESV (reference sequence). The CDR3 loop spans 13 amino acids. The CDR3 is CASRTRNYNEQFF. The CDR3 region has the DNA TGTGCCAGCAGGACTAGAAACTACAATGAGCAGTTCTTC.

This chain joins TRBV5-1 and TRBJ2-1; TRBD2 aligns across 7 bases. Unmatched junction bases numbered 0, after V lost 1 base and J lost 5 bases. The germline CDR1 and CDR2 sequences are SGHRS and YFSETQ. CDR3 size: 13 residues. The CDR3 sequence: CASSLRGDNEQFF. DNA of the CDR3: TGCGCCAGCAGCTTGCGGGGGGACAATGAGCAGTTCTTC.

V and J are TRBV12-1 and TRBJ1-6; the table gives TRBD1 as D, unverified against the DNA. TRBV12-1 is marked as a pseudogene. This CDR3 contains 16 residues. The CDR3 spells CASSLGETGINSPLHF. CDR3 nucleotides: TGTGCCAGCAGCTTGGGTGAGACAGGGATCAATTCACCCCTCCACTTT.

CDR3 nucleotide sequence: TGTGCCGTCCAACCAGGGACAGGGCGCTACGAGCAGTACTTC. Translating gives CAVQPGTGRYEQYF. The chain has TRBV10-3 and TRBJ2-7; TRBD1 matches 9 bases. In germline, CDR1 is ENHRY, CDR2 SYGVKD. Trimming at V came to 11 bases and at J to 3 bases, leaving 11 bases not matched to a gene. CDR3 length: 14 amino acids.

V gene TRBV6-5 combines with J gene TRBJ2-7; D perhaps matches TRBD1 (6 bases). The CDR3 has 14 residues. The germline V and J ends were trimmed by 2 bases and 6 bases, with 14 bases remaining between them. Germline-derived CDR1 and CDR2 are MNHEY and SVGAGI. This CDR3 is CASSYGFRGGEQYF. The CDR3 DNA reads TGTGCCAGCAGTTACGGATTCAGGGGCGGCGAGCAGTACTTC.

The rearrangement uses TRBV6-5 and TRBJ1-2, with D possibly being TRBD1 (6 bases). Germline V gives CDR1 MNHEY, CDR2 SVGAGI. The CDR3 runs 13 residues. Deletions cut 6 bases from V and 5 bases from J, with 13 bases between. CDR3 protein: CASSTQGRYGYTF. The CDR3 coding sequence is TGTGCCAGCAGCACTCAGGGGCGTTATGGCTACACCTTC.

This clone came up once. The rearrangement links TRBV5-4 to TRBJ2-7, with D uncertain. Germline CDR1 SGHNT, CDR2 YYREEE (reference sequence). The CDR3 runs to 14 residues. Trimming cost V 2 bases and J 2 bases, with 11 bases left between them. As DNA, the CDR3 is TGTGCCAGCAGCTTTGTCCCAGCGACCTACGAGCAGTACTTC. It encodes CASSFVPATYEQYF.

The chain recombines TRBV4-3 with TRBJ2-1; 8 positions agree with TRBD2. CDR1 is LGHNA and CDR2 is YSLEER in the germline V gene. This CDR3 has 17 residues. With V trimmed by 0 bases and J by 3 bases, 7 bases remained unmatched. The chain's CDR3 is CASSQDPGGGIYNEQFF. CDR3 bases: TGCGCCAGCAGCCAAGATCCGGGAGGGGGGATCTACAATGAGCAGTTCTTC.

The chain combines TRBV6-5 with TRBJ1-5; 7 nucleotides align to TRBD1. The CDR3 totals 14 residues. Trimming took 9 bases from V and 3 from J; bases not matched to a gene: 8. Germline V CDR1 and CDR2: MNHEY, SVGAGI. Here the CDR3 DNA reads TGTGCCAGACACCGGGACAGCTTCAATCAGCCCCAGCATTTT. As protein: CARHRDSFNQPQHF.

This clone appeared a few times. The rearrangement links TRBV6-5 to TRBJ2-7, with 8 bases that match TRBD1. The CDR3 runs to 15 residues. Germline V gene data show CDR1 as MNHEY and CDR2 as SVGAGI. V lost 6 bases and J lost 1; bases outside the gene matches: 8. CDR3 residues: CASRDGQGGSYEQYF. CDR3 DNA: TGTGCCAGCAGAGACGGACAGGGCGGGTCCTACGAGCAGTACTTC.

V usage is TRBV6-5 and J usage is TRBJ1-2, with D possibly TRBD1 on 5 matching bases. The length of the CDR3 is 12 residues. Germline CDR1 MNHEY, CDR2 SVGAGI. Between the trimmed V and J ends, which lost 5 bases and 6 bases, there was a span of 10 bases. The CDR3 DNA reads TGTGCCAGCAGTAGGGGCTTCGATGGCTACACCTTC. This translates into CASSRGFDGYTF.

The chain employs TRBV24-1 and TRBJ2-3; unclear D gene. From germline, CDR1 is KGHDR and CDR2 SFDVKD. This CDR3 comprises 12 residues. Trimming pared 5 bases from V and 0 bases from J, leaving 2 bases between. The CDR3 reads CATSASTDTQYF. For the CDR3, the DNA is TGTGCCACCAGTGCTAGCACAGATACGCAGTATTTT.

In this sample, this clone turned up once. The genes are TRBV7-2 and TRBJ1-5, with 8 nucleotides matching TRBD1. The CDR3 length is 18 residues. Per germline, CDR1 SGHTA and CDR2 FQGNSA. The trim removed 5 bases at V and 0 bases at J, leaving 12 bases unmatched. The CDR3 spells CASSAPAGTGISNQPQHF. As DNA, the CDR3 is TGTGCCAGCAGCGCACCCGCCGGGACAGGCATTAGCAATCAGCCCCAGCATTTT.

V usage is TRBV9 and J usage is TRBJ1-2; D uncertain. Germline V gene sequence: CDR1 SGDLS, CDR2 YYNGEE. V lost 0 bases and J 4 bases, leaving 7 bases between the germline ends. The CDR3 length is 13 residues. The CDR3 DNA reads TGTGCCAGCAGCGTAGTTTCTTCCTATGGCTACACCTTC. This codes for CASSVVSSYGYTF.

This sequence joins TRBV7-3 and TRBJ2-7; 7 nucleotides line up with TRBD2. Germline loops: CDR1 SGHTA, CDR2 FQGTGA. This CDR3 contains 13 residues. V trimming: 1 base; J trimming: 10 bases; junction bases outside the gene matches: 7. The CDR3 loop reads CASSLSGGEGQYF. CDR3 nucleotide sequence: TGTGCCAGCAGCTTAAGCGGGGGAGAGGGCCAGTACTTC.

The chain's CDR3 is CASSIGGVLLQPQHF. In DNA, the CDR3 is TGTGCCAGTAGTATAGGGGGGGTTCTCCTTCAGCCCCAGCATTTT. This chain joins TRBV19 and TRBJ1-5, with D perhaps matching TRBD1 (5 bases). The V end was cut by 1 base, the J end by 6 bases, with 13 bases between. The CDR3 loop spans 15 amino acids. Germline values: CDR1 LNHDA, CDR2 SQIVND (reference sequence).

The rearrangement joins TRBV2 to TRBJ1-5; TRBD1 agrees at 12 bases. The CDR3 extends over 15 amino acids. The V gene end was trimmed by 5 bases and the J gene end by 6 bases; junction bases not matched to a gene: 5. Germline CDR1 SNHLY, CDR2 FYNNEI. The CDR3 is CASSQGQGASQPQHF. CDR3 DNA: TGTGCCAGCAGTCAGGGACAGGGGGCTTCTCAGCCCCAGCATTTT.

This clone was detected a few times. The gene calls are TRBV24-1 and TRBJ2-2, with a tentative D call TRBD1 (6 bases). Germline assignment: CDR1 KGHDR and CDR2 SFDVKD. The CDR3 is 17 residues long. V was pared by 4 bases and J by 5 bases, with 19 bases between. The CDR3 is CATSDQSPGTTTGELFF. CDR3 DNA: TGTGCCACCAGTGACCAATCGCCCGGGACAACTACCGGGGAGCTGTTTTTT.

CDR3 amino acids: CASSKRGHTGELFF. The CDR3 coding sequence is TGTGCCAGCAGCAAGCGGGGGCACACCGGGGAGCTGTTTTTT. The J gene is TRBJ2-2, the V gene TRBV13, with 8 bases lining up with TRBD2. V lost 5 bases, J lost 3 bases, and 2 bases stayed unmatched. CDR3 length equals 14 residues. Per germline, CDR1 PRHDT and CDR2 FYEKMQ (reference sequence).

V and J are TRBV20-1 and TRBJ2-3; 7 bases match TRBD1. Germline V CDR1 and CDR2: DFQATT, SNEGSKA (reference sequence). The CDR3 extends over 11 amino acids. The V gene end was trimmed by 1 base and the J gene end by 11 bases; junction bases not matched to a gene: 3. CDR3 in amino acids: CSARVGDRQYF. The CDR3 nucleotides read TGCAGTGCTAGAGTGGGGGACAGGCAGTATTTT.

This clone was picked up one time. The chain employs TRBV5-1 and TRBJ2-7; 7 bases line up with TRBD1. Trimming removed 4 bases from V and 0 bases from J; junction bases left unmatched: 4. Germline V gene sequence: CDR1 SGHRS, CDR2 YFSETQ. CDR3 size: 14 residues. CDR3: CASSPGTASYEQYF. In DNA form, the CDR3 reads TGCGCCAGCAGCCCAGGGACAGCCTCCTACGAGCAGTACTTC.

The rearrangement joins TRBV10-3 to TRBJ2-1; tentative D call: TRBD1 (8 bases). Deletions cut 7 bases from V and 9 bases from J, with 19 bases between. This CDR3 has 14 residues. Germline V gives CDR1 ENHRY, CDR2 SYGVKD. CDR3 nucleotides: TGTGCCATCACCTCGGACAGGGAGGGCTTTGAGCAGTTCTTC. Translated: CAITSDREGFEQFF.

The chain combines TRBV5-6 with TRBJ2-2; 12 nucleotides agree with TRBD1. The CDR3 loop spans 17 amino acids. Trimming cost V 0 bases and J 6 bases; bases outside gene matches: 6. The germline CDR1 and CDR2 sequences are SGHDT and YYEEEE. The CDR3 spells CASSLAMGQGAAGELFF. CDR3 nucleotide sequence: TGTGCCAGCAGCTTGGCCATGGGACAGGGGGCCGCCGGGGAGCTGTTTTTT.